The TCR beta chain under discussion was sequenced for a study of radiation and T cells in renal cell carcinoma. Findings and caveats of the study: Top tumor clonotypes rose in blood 2 weeks post-radiation, then contracted.

V shed 3 bases and J shed 4 bases, with 18 bases lying between them. CDR3 length equals 16 residues. Germline lookup yields CDR1 SGHAT and CDR2 FQNNGV. The repertoire was sequenced with immunoSEQ multiplex PCR; TCRdb's copy has only in-frame clones and lacks some. The sample records approximately 65,000 clones, over 65% being singletons. Concerning this clone: What it binds is not known.

Regarding time point: blood 4 weeks post-SBRT, at nephrectomy. The treatment was: 15 Gy SBRT to primary tumor, nephrectomy 4 weeks later. Blood was sampled at baseline, 2 weeks and 4 weeks after SBRT. The patient's renal cell carcinoma had clear cell pathology. The sequencing here drew on blood, taken from a patient whose treatment included radiotherapy and nephrectomy. The chain recombines TRBV11-2 with TRBJ1-1, with D unclear. The TCR originated in a man between 60 and 70 years old with renal cell carcinoma. The DNA of the CDR3 is TGTGCCAGCAGCTTTAAAAGGGTTTCGGTGGTCACTGAAGCTTTCTTT. This encodes CASSFKRVSVVTEAFF.